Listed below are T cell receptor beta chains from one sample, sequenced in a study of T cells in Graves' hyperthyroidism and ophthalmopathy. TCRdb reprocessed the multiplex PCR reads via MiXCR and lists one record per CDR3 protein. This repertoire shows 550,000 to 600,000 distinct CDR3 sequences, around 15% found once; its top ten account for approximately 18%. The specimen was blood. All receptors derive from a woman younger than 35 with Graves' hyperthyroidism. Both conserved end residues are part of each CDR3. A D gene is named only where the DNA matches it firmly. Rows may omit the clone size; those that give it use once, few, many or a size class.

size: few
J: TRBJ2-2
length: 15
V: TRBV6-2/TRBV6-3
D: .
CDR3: CASSVRAIHIGELFF
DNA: TGTGCCAGCAGTGTGAGGGCAATACACATCGGGGAGCTGTTTTTT

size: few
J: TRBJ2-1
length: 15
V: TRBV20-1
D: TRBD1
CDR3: CSALTGTGGNNEQFF
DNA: TGCAGTGCTCTTACGGGGACAGGGGGGAACAATGAGCAGTTCTTC

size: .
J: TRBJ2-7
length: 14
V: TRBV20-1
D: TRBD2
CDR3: CSAREGLAYYEQYF
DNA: TGCAGTGCTAGAGAGGGACTAGCGTATTACGAGCAGTACTTC

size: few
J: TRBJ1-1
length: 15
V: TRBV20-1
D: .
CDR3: CSARDQKDTGTEAFF
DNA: TGCAGTGCTAGAGATCAAAAGGATACGGGCACTGAAGCTTTCTTT

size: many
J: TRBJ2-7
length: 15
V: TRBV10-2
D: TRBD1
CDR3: CASSESNRGRFEQYF
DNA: TGCGCCAGCAGTGAGTCAAACAGGGGAAGATTCGAGCAGTACTTC

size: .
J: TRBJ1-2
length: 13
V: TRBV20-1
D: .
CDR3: CSVSIGENYGYTF
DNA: TGCAGCGTGTCGATCGGGGAGAACTATGGCTACACCTTC

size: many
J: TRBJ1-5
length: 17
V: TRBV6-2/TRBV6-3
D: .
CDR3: CASSTRLTGTSNQPQHF
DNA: TGTGCCAGCAGTACAAGGTTAACAGGGACTAGCAATCAGCCCCAGCATTTT

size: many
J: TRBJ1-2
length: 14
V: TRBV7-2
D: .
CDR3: CASSPPPLGDGYTF
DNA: TGTGCCAGCAGCCCGCCCCCTCTAGGGGATGGCTACACCTTC

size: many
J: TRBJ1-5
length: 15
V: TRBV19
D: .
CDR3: CASSMTVAANQPQHF
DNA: TGTGCCAGTAGTATGACAGTCGCTGCTAATCAGCCCCAGCATTTT

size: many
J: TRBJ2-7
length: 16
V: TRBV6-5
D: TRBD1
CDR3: CASSYGTGRSSYEQYF
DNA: TGTGCCAGCAGTTACGGGACAGGGCGGAGCTCCTACGAGCAGTACTTC

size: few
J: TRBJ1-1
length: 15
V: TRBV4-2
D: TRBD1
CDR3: CASSQGQGLDTEAFF
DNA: TGTGCCAGCAGCCAAGGACAGGGTTTGGACACTGAAGCTTTCTTT

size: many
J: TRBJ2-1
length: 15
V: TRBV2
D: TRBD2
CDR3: CASRPGLAKYNEQFF
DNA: TGTGCCAGTCGACCGGGACTAGCGAAGTACAATGAGCAGTTCTTC

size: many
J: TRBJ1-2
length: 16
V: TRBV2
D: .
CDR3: CASSEGGRAGGRGYTF
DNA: TGTGCCAGCAGTGAAGGGGGCCGGGCGGGAGGTCGAGGCTACACCTTC

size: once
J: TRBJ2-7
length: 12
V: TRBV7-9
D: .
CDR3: CASTYSGIEQYF
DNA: TGTGCCAGCACCTATAGCGGAATCGAGCAGTACTTC